Listed below are T cell receptor beta chains from one sample, sequenced in a study of monozygotic twins with inflammatory bowel disease. TCRdb reprocessed the 5' RACE reads, with one entry per CDR3 protein and no DNA. The table lists some 440,000 distinct CDR3 sequences. The sequencing sample was made of blood. The receptors were sampled from a human donor with ulcerative colitis or Crohn's disease, or a healthy co-twin of an affected twin (not recorded which). The CDR3 runs from the conserved cysteine through the conserved F or W.

TRBJ2-3,TRBV5-1,CASSSSLTGGITDTQYF
TRBJ1-1,TRBV9,CASSATGVGTEAFF
TRBJ1-2,TRBV5-1,CASSLITGGDYGYTF
TRBJ2-5,TRBV28,CASSWTGEGRQETQYF
TRBJ2-1,TRBV29-1,CSVEDRTSARLHNEQFF
TRBJ2-3,TRBV29-1,CSVMTKRDTQYF
TRBJ2-3,TRBV7-2,CASSAGLSDTQYF
TRBJ2-1,TRBV15,CATLDRSIKAYNEQFF
TRBJ1-1,TRBV12-3/TRBV12-4,CASSLNRGAEAFF
TRBJ2-3,TRBV11-2,CASSLAATYTDTQYF
TRBJ2-6,TRBV12-3/TRBV12-4,CVSSLSRPGANVLTF